A selection of T cell receptor beta chains follows, all from one sample in a study of shared clonotypes between healthy human individuals. Repertoires were generated with immunoSEQ multiplex PCR, while TCRdb's copy carries only in-frame clones and drops some. This sample has about 2.5 million clones, with under 95% found just once. The sample comprised naive CD4+ T cells from PBMCs. The receptors stem from a man between 18 and 29 years old in good health. Some clones in this sample may be carry-over from other donors' samples. CDR3s leave out the opening cysteine and the closing phenylalanine or tryptophan. The order of the fields is V gene, CDR3 protein.

TRBV18 | ASSPLGEGGSEQY
TRBV21-1 | ASSIGDRGPGEQY
TRBV7-6 | ASSSGGLAGGLRSGELF
TRBV28 | ASSKAGTATNEQF
TRBV11-3 | ASSLGSGLKGPVYTQY
TRBV28 | ASSFKSFREVSQETQY
TRBV5-1 | ASSRDSDSYEQY
TRBV23-1 | ASSQSSASREGKRGPYEQY
TRBV27 | ASSSPARGGLNYGYT
TRBV6-1 | ATKPGAGYLEKLF
TRBV2 | ASSPTGVTEAF
TRBV5-1 | ASSLEEGSYTEAF
TRBV6-1 | ASSVSPGTGTYEQY
TRBV6-1 | ASSLRDRSTDTQY
TRBV7-2 | ASSPTGLAGGAHGSAQY
TRBV4-1 | ASSQQRDSWGGEQF
TRBV5-6 | ASSPEADIYGYT
TRBV6-1 | ASSGARRTSGYNEQF
TRBV2 | ASREGLTEAF
TRBV15 | ATRDPSDYSGNTIY
TRBV19 | ASSVRTSGGLYEQY
TRBV15 | ATSSFGITDTQY
TRBV29-1 | SVVPANTEAF
TRBV29-1 | SVDRGPYEQY
TRBV10-3 | AISESGFVTGLAF
TRBV29-1 | SVDRGVMETQY
TRBV7-3 | ASSPSRSTDTQY
TRBV27 | ASSPLGQGALREKLF
TRBV5-1 | ASKETSGVDEQF